Reported below is one T cell receptor beta chain. This sample was taken from a study of T cell changes during pregnancy in multiple sclerosis. Some clones are missing from TCRdb's copy, which holds only in-frame ones; the method was immunoSEQ multiplex PCR. The repertoire holds roughly 76,000 clones, with around nine tenths as singletons. The sample in question was CD4+ T cells from peripheral blood mononuclear cells, obtained after pregnancy. This TCR was recovered from a female donor with multiple sclerosis, enrolled in a pregnancy study.

Here the CDR3 DNA reads TGTGCCAGCAGCCGAGCAACAGGGACCTACGAGCAGTACTTC. It codes for CASSRATGTYEQYF. V gene TRBV5-8 combines with J gene TRBJ2-7, with D perhaps TRBD1 (6 bases). The V end lost 4 bases, the J end lost 2 bases, and 13 bases lay between the germline ends. The CDR3 loop spans 14 amino acids. From germline, CDR1 is SGHTS and CDR2 YDEGEE. Full variable domain (rest looked up from reference TRBV5-8 and TRBJ2-7): EAGVTQSPTHLIKTRGQQATLRCSPISGHTSVYWYQQALGLGLQFLLWYDEGEERNRGNFPPRFSGRQFPNYSSELNVNALELEDSALYLCASSRATGTYEQYFGPGTRLTVT.